This T cell receptor (beta chain) was found in a study of Graves' ophthalmopathy and Graves' hyperthyroidism. Trimming took 6 bases from V and 8 from J; bases not matched to a gene: 8. Germline CDR1 and CDR2: DFQATT and SNEGSKA (reference sequence). The CDR3 spans 13 residues. This clonotype was detected many times. Scientists amplified the TCR beta CDR3 regions from RNA transcripts. First-round RT-PCR relied on HTBI primers, and a second-round multiplex PCR came next. TCRdb called the multiplex PCR reads again in MiXCR, with one record for every CDR3 protein. Here the sample spans hundreds of thousands of distinct CDR3 sequences, about 21% being singletons.

The receptor comes from a woman under 30 with stable Graves' hyperthyroidism. What was sequenced was peripheral blood. V is TRBV20-1 and J is TRBJ1-2; 11 nucleotides agree with TRBD1. The CDR3 nucleotides are TGCAGTGCCCTAGGACAGGGGGCTAGCGGCTACACCTTC. This translates into CSALGQGASGYTF.